The TCR beta chain under discussion was sequenced for a study of T cell responses to AZD1222 COVID-19 vaccine. Overall study results and limits: Per reports, nearly half of all spike-specific TCRs target regions that are unmutated in variants. The donor group comprised mostly white British people and more females; the analysis possibly underestimated clonal diversity. Spike-wide coverage was observed for vaccine-associated CD4 TCRs, with dominant responses at 160-218 and 743-854.

Clones were sequenced by immunoSEQ multiplex PCR, and TCRdb holds only the in-frame ones, with some missing. This table has 150,000 to 200,000 clones, approximately 94% appearing once. This clone was found once. What it recognizes is unknown. The material was peripheral blood, obtained 28 days after the second AZD1222 dose. This receptor was obtained from an adult who received the AZD1222 COVID-19 vaccine.

The CDR3 DNA is TGTGCCAGCAGTTTGGGGCAATATAGCAATCAGCCCCAGCATTTT. Its translation: CASSLGQYSNQPQHF. The chain couples TRBV28 to TRBJ1-5, with a possible D match to TRBD1 (5 bases). The V and J ends lost 3 bases and 0 bases respectively, with 9 bases between them. The germline gives CDR1 MDHEN, CDR2 SYDVKM. The CDR3 runs 15 residues.